A single sample gave rise to the 15 T cell receptor beta chains below, sequenced in a study of glioma-infiltrating T cells. Using RNA template, CDR3s of TCR alpha and beta were amplified with iRepertoire arm-PCR. TCRdb processed the multiplex PCR reads anew with MiXCR; each CDR3 protein has one entry. Of 150,000 to 200,000 distinct CDR3 sequences listed, around 40% were seen once; the top ten hold 5% to 5.5%. Sequencing was carried out using glioma tissue, nonneoplastic brain tissue, or PBMCs (not recorded which). These TCRs come from a human donor with low-grade glioma or glioblastoma, undergoing nonglioma brain surgery, or in good health (not recorded which).

Concerning this clonotype: One end of the junction fails to match germline, which may point to a read error. The J gene is TRBJ1-4, the V gene TRBV28; D is unclear. Germline-derived CDR1 and CDR2 are MDHEN and SYDVKM. The CDR3 sequence is 15 residues long. The CDR3 protein is CASSPSRCAREKLFF. CDR3 nucleotide sequence: TGTGCCAGCAGTCCCTCCAGGTGCGCACGGGAAAAGCTGTTTTTT.

The rearrangement joins TRBV6-1 to TRBJ1-1; D remains ambiguous. Trimming stripped 8 bases from V and 5 bases from J, with 15 bases between. Germline-derived CDR1 and CDR2 are MNHNS and SASEGT. This CDR3 contains 13 residues. In DNA, the CDR3 is TGTGCCAGCGATAGGGCATCGGGGACTGAAGCTTTCTTT. Amino acids: CASDRASGTEAFF.

A few counts support this clonotype. The chain recombines TRBV2 with TRBJ2-3, with 7 bases identical to TRBD1. With V trimmed by 5 bases and J by 4 bases, 3 bases remained unmatched. In germline, CDR1 is SNHLY, CDR2 FYNNEI. The CDR3 totals 13 residues. The CDR3 DNA is TGTGCCAGCAGTTACGGGACAGCAGATACGCAGTATTTT. Its translation: CASSYGTADTQYF.

This clonotype was detected ten times or more. The chain employs TRBV20-1 and TRBJ2-7; a weak D match, TRBD1 (6 bases). CDR3 size: 12 residues. CDR1 DFQATT and CDR2 SNEGSKA come from the germline V gene (reference sequence). V was pared by 6 bases and J by 4 bases, with 13 bases between. In DNA form, the CDR3 reads TGCAGTGCGTGGACCAGGGGTTACGAGCAGTACTTC. Translating gives CSAWTRGYEQYF.

The chain links TRBV29-1 to TRBJ1-1; no clear D gene. Germline V gives CDR1 SQVTM, CDR2 ANQGSEA. This CDR3 has 14 amino acids. Between the trimmed V and J ends, which lost 2 bases and 0 bases, there was a span of 10 bases. CDR3 residues: CSVESFGLNTEAFF. CDR3 nucleotide sequence: TGCAGCGTTGAATCTTTCGGCTTGAACACTGAAGCTTTCTTT.

There are many counts of this clonotype. The J gene is TRBJ2-7, the V gene TRBV28; weak D call: TRBD2 (6 bases). Germline V CDR1 and CDR2: MDHEN, SYDVKM. The V gene lost 6 bases and the J gene lost 5 bases, with 17 bases spanning the gap. This CDR3 spans 14 amino acids. CDR3 amino acids: CASRQPGGINEQYF. DNA for the CDR3: TGTGCCAGCAGACAACCCGGAGGGATCAACGAGCAGTACTTC.

This clonotype was detected many times. The CDR3 nucleotides are TGCAGTGCTAGAAGTGGGACAGTGGTTAACACTGAAGCTTTCTTT. It codes for CSARSGTVVNTEAFF. This sequence joins TRBV20-1 and TRBJ1-1, with 7 nucleotides matching TRBD1. In germline, CDR1 is DFQATT, CDR2 SNEGSKA (reference sequence). The CDR3 totals 15 residues. V shed 2 bases, J shed 2 bases, and the junction held 8 bases outside the gene matches.

At least ten counts were recorded for this clonotype. The J gene is TRBJ1-1, the V gene TRBV6-1; D is unclear. The V gene lost 8 bases and the J gene lost 0 bases, with 22 bases spanning the gap. Germline V gene data show CDR1 as MNHNS and CDR2 as SASEGT. This CDR3 comprises 17 residues. CDR3 region: CASGRLGSSIMNTEAFF. In DNA form, the CDR3 reads TGTGCCAGCGGCAGATTAGGATCGTCCATTATGAACACTGAAGCTTTCTTT.

In its sample, this clonotype was seen a few times. The chain uses TRBV5-1 and TRBJ2-3; D is uncertain. Per the germline V gene, CDR1 is SGHRS and CDR2 is YFSETQ. This CDR3 comprises 14 residues. V gave up 2 bases and J gave up 2 bases, with 9 bases separating them. In nucleotides, the CDR3 is TGCGCCAGCAGCTTAAACACCGTCACAGATACGCAGTATTTT. Translated, it gives CASSLNTVTDTQYF. The whole variable domain, filled in from reference TRBV5-1 and TRBJ2-3, reads KAGVTQTPRYLIKTRGQQVTLSCSPISGHRSVSWYQQTPGQGLQFLFEYFSETQRNKGNFPGRFSGRQFSNSRSEMNVSTLELGDSALYLCASSLNTVTDTQYFGPGTRLTVL.

This clonotype was counted only a few times. The chain employs TRBV2 and TRBJ2-3, with D perhaps assigned TRBD1 or TRBD2 (5 bases each). Germline V gene data show CDR1 as SNHLY and CDR2 as FYNNEI. There are 14 residues in the CDR3. V was pared by 6 bases and J by 8 bases, with 18 bases between. CDR3 DNA: TGTGCCAGCAGACGGACAACTGAGAGGGGTACGCAGTATTTT. It encodes CASRRTTERGTQYF.

This clonotype turned up a few times. The chain is built from TRBV18 and TRBJ1-1; D possibly corresponds to TRBD1 (5 bases). The germline V gene has CDR1 KGHSH and CDR2 LQKENI. There are 13 residues in the CDR3. V was trimmed by 8 bases and J by 0 bases, leaving 10 bases between them. In DNA, the CDR3 is TGTGCCAGCGAACAGGAGTTGAACACTGAAGCTTTCTTT. Protein: CASEQELNTEAFF.

Concerning this clonotype itself: A single base separates this from a much larger clone, so it may be a read error. The chain links TRBV2 to TRBJ1-5; D uncertain. Germline V lookup: CDR1 SNHLY, CDR2 FYNNEI. The CDR3 runs 13 residues. The V end lost 11 bases, the J end lost 4 bases, and 15 bases lay between the germline ends. CDR3: CAGRTQVNQPQHF. The CDR3 DNA reads TGTGCCGGCCGGACCCAAGTTAATCAGCCCCAGCATTTT.

This clonotype has ten or more counts. This chain connects TRBV7-9 to TRBJ1-1; D gene uncertain. V lost 5 bases, J lost 4 bases, and 11 bases lay in between. Germline V lookup: CDR1 SEHNR, CDR2 FQNEAQ (reference sequence). The CDR3 consists of 13 residues. CDR3 region: CASSLSKATEAFF. The CDR3 nucleotides are TGTGCCAGCAGCCTCTCCAAGGCCACTGAAGCTTTCTTT.

Remarks on this clonotype: This may arise from a read error, as a much more abundant clone is one base away. The conserved phenylalanine or tryptophan is not found at the CDR3 terminus, so this likely reflects a read error. The chain carries TRBV15 and TRBJ2-2, with 11 bases lining up with TRBD2. The germline V gene has CDR1 LNHNV and CDR2 YYDKDF (reference sequence). CDR3 length: 16 amino acids. The V and J ends lost 3 bases and 1 base, in that order; junction bases with no gene match: 1. CDR3 protein: CATSSTSGGNTGELFY. DNA for the CDR3: TGTGCCACCAGCAGCACTAGCGGGGGGAACACCGGGGAGCTGTTTTAT.

The CDR3 spells CAATGLNQPQHF. As DNA, the CDR3 is TGTGCCGCTACAGGGTTAAATCAGCCCCAGCATTTT. The rearrangement links TRBV10-3 to TRBJ1-5; TRBD1 is a possible D gene (6 bases). CDR3 length: 12 amino acids. Trimming removed 11 bases from V and 4 bases from J, with 12 bases in between. Per the germline V gene, CDR1 is ENHRY and CDR2 is SYGVKD.